The source of this T cell receptor beta chain is a study of T-cell memory formation after mild COVID-19 (dated by TCRdb to the early 2020s). Background for the entire study: TCR sequence clusters from the two donors were found to be largely donor specific. T-cell clones expanding and contracting after mild COVID-19 in a couple of donors were tracked by longitudinal TCRalpha and TCRbeta repertoire sequencing. The cohort was made up of two young adult volunteers, one female and one male, who were previously healthy. The full study reports these points: Balanced CD4/CD8 phenotypes were observed for clones contracting from day 15 to 85, whereas a bias towards CD4+ was observed for a second wave of clones expanding from day 15 to 37. Only a couple of mild cases were covered by the study, and larger cohorts that include severe cases with pre-infection samples were considered necessary. Contracting CD4+ clones were located mainly in the CM and EM memory subsets, whereas CD8+ clones were found to be enriched in EMRA. Whether the second-wave clones peaking on day 37 were SARS-CoV-2 specific was not confirmed. The detection of some responding clones in pre-infection memory suggests that pre-existing cross-reactive memory T cells joined the SARS-CoV-2 response.

Ficoll-Paque density gradient centrifugation was the method used to isolate PBMCs. CDR1 and CDR2 were assigned from the germline V gene (reference sequence) as SEHNR and FQNEAQ. The CDR3 numbers 11 residues from cysteine through phenylalanine. CDR3 DNA is the only sequence kept; it has 33 bases, read in frame from the first base. Between the V and J ends, shortened by 3 bases and 5 bases respectively, the junction contains 3 bases. Instrument used: Illumina NovaSeq 6000. TCRalpha and TCRbeta cDNA libraries were built by 5'RACE with constant-segment primers, adding sample barcodes and unique molecular identifiers. RNA was extracted from every sample with Trizol reagent. Library amplification was performed in two PCR steps, and a second sample barcode and Illumina TruSeq adapters were introduced in the second step. Libraries were sequenced on an Illumina NovaSeq with 2 x 150 bp paired-end reads. In the paper's pipeline: Demultiplexing of reads and collapsing into UMI-guided consensus sequences were performed with migec v1.2.7. Using mixcr v2.1.11, UMI consensuses were aligned to TRA and TRB V and J templates and then assembled into clonotypes. Clonotypes were classified as expanded or contracted when called significant by both edgeR and NoisET, with noise models trained on biological replicates. For edgeR calls, the cutoffs were a false discovery rate-adjusted p below 0.01 and a log2 fold-change threshold of 1. As an exploratory analysis of dynamics, max-normalized trajectories of the 1000 most abundant clonotypes were examined with PCA combined with hierarchical clustering. Separately sequenced CD4+ and CD8+ repertoires were used to assign a CD4 or CD8 phenotype to each responding clone. Clones were called with MiXCR by TCRdb after fastp trimmed the public reads at Q25, and only in-frame beta chains were retained. Every distinct CDR3 protein forms one entry, paired with its most common genes and DNA. TCRdb, not the original authors, processed these V and J calls. The sample table shows approximately 5,000 distinct CDR3 sequences, and around 25% are seen once. The ten most abundant clones make up less than 2.5% of the sample.

This clonotype is labeled medium-sized (0.01 to 0.1%). Which antigen it targets is not known. The sample holds no much larger clone one base away, and base qualities are not on file. This chain joins TRBV7-9 to TRBJ2-3; too little of a D gene remains to name it. The TCR was taken from an adult who had mild COVID-19 (a few samples of this study predate the infection). The sample titles of this study are shuffled in the database, so cell type and time point are left out. Specimen: PBMCs or a T cell subset sorted from them (not recorded which). The sequenced DNA is TGTGCCAGCAGCTTTGGAGATACGCAGTATTTT. This gives the protein CASSFGDTQYF. Extended through the reference TRBV7-9 and TRBJ2-3 proteins, this CDR3 yields the full variable domain: DTGVSQNPRHKITKRGQNVTFRCDPISEHNRLYWYRQTLGQGPEFLTYFQNEAQLEKSRLLSDRFSAERPKGSFSTLEIQRTEQGDSAMYLCASSFGDTQYFGPGTRLTVL.